This TCR beta chain was sequenced in a study of T-cell memory formation after mild COVID-19. Study as a whole: There were largely donor-specific TCR clusters.

This clonotype was found a few times. Germline loops: CDR1 KGHDR, CDR2 SFDVKD. J was trimmed by 9 bases and V by 4 bases; bases with no gene match: 2. The CDR3 sequence is 12 residues long. TCRdb passed the 5' RACE reads through MiXCR, listing each CDR3 protein once. The data contain roughly 170,000 distinct CDR3 sequences, 20% to 25% of them seen just once; the ten biggest clones take up more than 20%. Sequenced material: PBMCs or a T cell subset sorted from them (not recorded which). The source is an adult woman who had mild COVID-19 (a few samples of this study predate the infection). Cell type and time point are not known. The chain carries TRBV24-1 and TRBJ2-1, with TRBD2 identical over 7 bases. The CDR3 coding sequence is TGTGCCACCAGTGAGTTAGCGGGTGAGCAGTTCTTC. Translated, it gives CATSELAGEQFF.